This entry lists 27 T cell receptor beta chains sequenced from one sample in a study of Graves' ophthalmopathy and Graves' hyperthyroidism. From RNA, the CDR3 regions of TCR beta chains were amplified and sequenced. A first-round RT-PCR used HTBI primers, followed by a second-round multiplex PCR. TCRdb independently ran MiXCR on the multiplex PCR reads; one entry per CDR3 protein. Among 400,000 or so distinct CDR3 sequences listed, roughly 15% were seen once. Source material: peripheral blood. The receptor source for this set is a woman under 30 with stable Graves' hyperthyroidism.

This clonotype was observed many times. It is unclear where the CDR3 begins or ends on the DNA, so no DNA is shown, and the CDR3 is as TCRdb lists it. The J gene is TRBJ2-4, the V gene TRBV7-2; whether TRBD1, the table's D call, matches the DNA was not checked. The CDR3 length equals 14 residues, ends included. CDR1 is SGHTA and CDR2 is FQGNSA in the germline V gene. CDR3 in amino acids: CASSFGTGSGIKYF.

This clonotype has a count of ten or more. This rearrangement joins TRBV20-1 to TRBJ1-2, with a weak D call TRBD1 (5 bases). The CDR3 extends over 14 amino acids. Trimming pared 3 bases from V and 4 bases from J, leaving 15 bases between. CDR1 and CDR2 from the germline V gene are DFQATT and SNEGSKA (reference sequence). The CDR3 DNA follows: TGCAGTGCTAGGCCGGGACCCACGGCCTATGGCTACACCTTC. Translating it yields CSARPGPTAYGYTF.

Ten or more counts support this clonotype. The DNA of the CDR3 is TGTGCCAGCAGCCCCGTGGGAGCCTTGAACACTGAAGCTTTCTTT. The encoded protein is CASSPVGALNTEAFF. The chain carries TRBV4-2 and TRBJ1-1; no reliable D call. The germline gives CDR1 LGHNA, CDR2 YNFKEQ. CDR3 length equals 15 residues. Trimming shortened V by 4 bases and J by 0 bases, and 12 bases separated the two germline ends.

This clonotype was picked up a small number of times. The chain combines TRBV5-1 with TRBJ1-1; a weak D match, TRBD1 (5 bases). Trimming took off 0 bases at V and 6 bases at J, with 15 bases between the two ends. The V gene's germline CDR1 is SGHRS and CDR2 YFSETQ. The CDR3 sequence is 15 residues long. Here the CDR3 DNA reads TGCGCCAGCAGCTTGGTAGGGACCAATGGCGCTGAAGCTTTCTTT. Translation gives CASSLVGTNGAEAFF.

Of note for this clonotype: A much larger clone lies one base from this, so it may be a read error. In DNA form, the CDR3 reads TGTGCCAGTAGTCGGGCGTTCGTCTATGGCTACACCTTC. This sequence encodes CASSRAFVYGYTF. The gene calls are TRBV11-2 and TRBJ1-2; D is ambiguous. CDR3 length: 13 residues. V shed 9 bases and J shed 4 bases, with 15 bases lying between them. The germline V gene has CDR1 SGHAT and CDR2 FQNNGV.

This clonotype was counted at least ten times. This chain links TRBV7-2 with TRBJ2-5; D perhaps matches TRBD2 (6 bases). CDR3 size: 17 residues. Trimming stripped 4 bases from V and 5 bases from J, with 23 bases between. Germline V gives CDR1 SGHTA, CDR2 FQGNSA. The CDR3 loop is CASSSPPVGGRSETQYF. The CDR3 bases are TGTGCCAGCAGCTCCCCGCCGGTGGGGGGTAGGTCGGAGACCCAGTACTTC.

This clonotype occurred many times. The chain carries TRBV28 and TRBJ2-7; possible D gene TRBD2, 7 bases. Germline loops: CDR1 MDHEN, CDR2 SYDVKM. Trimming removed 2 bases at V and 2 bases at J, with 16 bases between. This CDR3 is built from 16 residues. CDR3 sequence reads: CASSLRGGRVTYEQYF. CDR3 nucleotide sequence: TGTGCCAGCAGTTTAAGGGGGGGCAGGGTTACCTACGAGCAGTACTTC.

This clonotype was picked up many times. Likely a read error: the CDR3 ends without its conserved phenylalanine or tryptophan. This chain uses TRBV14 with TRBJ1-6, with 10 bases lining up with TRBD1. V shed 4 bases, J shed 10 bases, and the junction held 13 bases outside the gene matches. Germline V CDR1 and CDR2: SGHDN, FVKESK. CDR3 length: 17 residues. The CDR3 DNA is TGTGCCAGCAGCCCGGGACAGGGGAGAACCCTTAACTCACCCCTCCACCTT. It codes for CASSPGQGRTLNSPLHL.

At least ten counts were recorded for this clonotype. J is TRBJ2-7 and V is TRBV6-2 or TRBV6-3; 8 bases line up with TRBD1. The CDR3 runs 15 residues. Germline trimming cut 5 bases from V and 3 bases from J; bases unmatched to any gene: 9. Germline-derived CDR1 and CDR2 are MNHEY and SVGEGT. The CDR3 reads CASSPGQARYYEQYF. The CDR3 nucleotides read TGTGCCAGCAGTCCGGGACAGGCCCGATACTACGAGCAGTACTTC.

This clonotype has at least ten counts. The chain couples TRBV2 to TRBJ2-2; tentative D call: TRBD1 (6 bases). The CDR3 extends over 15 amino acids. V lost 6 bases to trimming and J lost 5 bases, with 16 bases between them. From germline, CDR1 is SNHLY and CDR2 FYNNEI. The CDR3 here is CASRPTGLRTGELFF. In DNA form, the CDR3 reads TGTGCCAGCAGACCCACAGGGTTAAGGACCGGGGAGCTGTTTTTT.

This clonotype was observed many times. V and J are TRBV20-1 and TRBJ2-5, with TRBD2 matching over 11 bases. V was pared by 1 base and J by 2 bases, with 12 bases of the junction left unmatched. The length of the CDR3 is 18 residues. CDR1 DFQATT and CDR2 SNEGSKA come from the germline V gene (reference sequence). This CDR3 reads CSARAGLAGGGWQETQYF. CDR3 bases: TGCAGTGCTAGAGCTGGGCTAGCGGGGGGTGGGTGGCAAGAGACCCAGTACTTC.

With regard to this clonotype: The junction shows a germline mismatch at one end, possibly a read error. The CDR3 here is CASSFGGHTGDTGEPFF. As DNA, the CDR3 is TGTGCCAGCAGTTTTGGGGGACATACGGGGGACACCGGGGAGCCGTTTTTT. The chain has TRBV27 and TRBJ2-2, with D possibly being TRBD1 or TRBD2 (6 bases each). There are 17 residues in the CDR3. Germline CDR1 and CDR2: MNHEY and SMNVEV (reference sequence).

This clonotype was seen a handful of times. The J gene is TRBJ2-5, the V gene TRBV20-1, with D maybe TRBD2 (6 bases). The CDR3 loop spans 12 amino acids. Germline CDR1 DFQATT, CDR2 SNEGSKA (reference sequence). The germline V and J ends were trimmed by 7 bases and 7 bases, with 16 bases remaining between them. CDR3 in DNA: TGCAGTGTTGGGGCACAGGAGGGGACCCAGTACTTC. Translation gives CSVGAQEGTQYF.

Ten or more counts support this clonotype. Written as DNA, the CDR3 is TGTGCCAGCAGCGCTCAGACAGGGGGGTATCAGACCCAGTACTTC. It translates to CASSAQTGGYQTQYF. The chain links TRBV7-2 to TRBJ2-5; the match to TRBD1 covers 9 bases. Trimming at V came to 5 bases and at J to 6 bases, leaving 10 bases not matched to a gene. The CDR3 length is 15 residues. Germline V gives CDR1 SGHTA, CDR2 FQGNSA.

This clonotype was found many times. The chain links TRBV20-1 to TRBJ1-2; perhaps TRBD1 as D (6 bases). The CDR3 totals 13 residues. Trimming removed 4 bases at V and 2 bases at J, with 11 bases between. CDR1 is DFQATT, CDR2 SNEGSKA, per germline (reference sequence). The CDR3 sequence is CSAKAGANYGYTF. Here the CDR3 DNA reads TGCAGTGCTAAGGCAGGGGCCAACTATGGCTACACCTTC.

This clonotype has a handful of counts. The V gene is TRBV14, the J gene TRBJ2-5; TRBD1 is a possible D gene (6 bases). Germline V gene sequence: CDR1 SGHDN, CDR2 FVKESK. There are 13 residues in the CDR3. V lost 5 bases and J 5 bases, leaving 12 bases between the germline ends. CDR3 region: CASSEQGYETQYF. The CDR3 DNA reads TGTGCCAGCAGCGAACAGGGTTACGAGACCCAGTACTTC.

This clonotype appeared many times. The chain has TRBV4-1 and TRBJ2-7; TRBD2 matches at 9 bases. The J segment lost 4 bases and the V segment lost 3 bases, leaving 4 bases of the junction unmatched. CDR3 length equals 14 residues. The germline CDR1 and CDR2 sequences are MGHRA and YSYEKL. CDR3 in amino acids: CASSQTSGYYEQYF. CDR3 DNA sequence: TGCGCCAGCAGCCAGACTAGCGGTTATTACGAGCAGTACTTC.

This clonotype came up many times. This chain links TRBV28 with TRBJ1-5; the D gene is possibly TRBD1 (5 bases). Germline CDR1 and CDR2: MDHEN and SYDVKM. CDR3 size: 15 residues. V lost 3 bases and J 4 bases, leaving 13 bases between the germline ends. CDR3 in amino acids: CASSFGTVKNQPQHF. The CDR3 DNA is TGTGCCAGCAGTTTCGGGACCGTCAAGAATCAGCCCCAGCATTTT.

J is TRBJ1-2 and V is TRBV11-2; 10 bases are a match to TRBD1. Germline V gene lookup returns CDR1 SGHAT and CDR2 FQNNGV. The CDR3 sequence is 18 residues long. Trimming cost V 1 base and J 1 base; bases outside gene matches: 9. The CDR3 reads CASSLVGQGYQFNYGYTF. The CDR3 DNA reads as TGTGCCAGCAGCTTAGTGGGACAGGGGTATCAGTTTAACTATGGCTACACCTTC.

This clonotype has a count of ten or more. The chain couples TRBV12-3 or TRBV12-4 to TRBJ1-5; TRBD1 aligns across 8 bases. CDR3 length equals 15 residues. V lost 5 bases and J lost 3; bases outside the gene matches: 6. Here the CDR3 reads CASSELTGVNQPQHF. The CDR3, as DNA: TGTGCCAGCAGTGAACTGACAGGGGTCAATCAGCCCCAGCATTTT.

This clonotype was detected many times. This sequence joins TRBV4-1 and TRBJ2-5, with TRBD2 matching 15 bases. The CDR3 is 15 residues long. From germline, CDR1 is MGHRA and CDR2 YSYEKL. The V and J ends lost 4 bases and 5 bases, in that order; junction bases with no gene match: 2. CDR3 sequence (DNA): TGCGCCAGCAGCCGGGGACTAGCGGGGGGTGAGACCCAGTACTTC. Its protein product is CASSRGLAGGETQYF.

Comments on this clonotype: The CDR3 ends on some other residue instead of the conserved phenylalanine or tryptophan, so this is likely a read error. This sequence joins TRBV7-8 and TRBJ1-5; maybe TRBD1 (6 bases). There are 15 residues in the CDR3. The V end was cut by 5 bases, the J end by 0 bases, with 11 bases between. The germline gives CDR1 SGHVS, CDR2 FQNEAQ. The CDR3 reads CASSRSGDSNQPQHV. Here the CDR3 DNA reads TGTGCCAGCAGCCGGTCAGGGGATAGCAATCAGCCCCAGCATGTT.

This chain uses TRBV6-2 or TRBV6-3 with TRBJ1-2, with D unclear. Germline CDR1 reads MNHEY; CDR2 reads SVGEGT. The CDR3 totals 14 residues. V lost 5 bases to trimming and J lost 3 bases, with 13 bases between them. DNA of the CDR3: TGTGCCAGCAGTCCAAGACCGATCTACTATGGCTACACCTTC. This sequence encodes CASSPRPIYYGYTF.

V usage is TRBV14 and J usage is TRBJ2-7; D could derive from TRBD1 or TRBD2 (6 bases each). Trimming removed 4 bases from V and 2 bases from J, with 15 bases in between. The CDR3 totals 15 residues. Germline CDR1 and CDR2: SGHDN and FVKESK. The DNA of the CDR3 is TGTGCCAGCAGCCGGGGGGCAACTACTACCTACGAGCAGTACTTC. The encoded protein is CASSRGATTTYEQYF.

CDR3 in amino acids: CASTPQGGLSNEQYF. The CDR3 DNA is TGTGCCAGCACTCCTCAGGGGGGTTTGTCGAACGAGCAGTACTTC. V gene TRBV12-3 or TRBV12-4 combines with J gene TRBJ2-7; weak D call: TRBD1 (7 bases). The CDR3 sequence is 15 residues long. The V gene lost 7 bases and the J gene lost 5 bases, with 21 bases spanning the gap.

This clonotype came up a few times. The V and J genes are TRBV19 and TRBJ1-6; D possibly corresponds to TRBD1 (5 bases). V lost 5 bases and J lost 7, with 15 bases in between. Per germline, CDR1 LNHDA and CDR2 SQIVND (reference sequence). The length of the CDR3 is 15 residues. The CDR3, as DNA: TGTGCCAGTAGTCAGGGAAGAAAACCCAATTCACCCCTCCACTTT. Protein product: CASSQGRKPNSPLHF.

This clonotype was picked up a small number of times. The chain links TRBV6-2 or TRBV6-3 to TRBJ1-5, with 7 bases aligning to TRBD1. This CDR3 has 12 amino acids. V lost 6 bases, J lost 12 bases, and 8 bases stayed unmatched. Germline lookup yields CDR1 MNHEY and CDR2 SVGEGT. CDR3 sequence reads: CASSEYRGLQHF. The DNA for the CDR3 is TGTGCCAGCAGCGAATACAGGGGCCTCCAGCATTTT.